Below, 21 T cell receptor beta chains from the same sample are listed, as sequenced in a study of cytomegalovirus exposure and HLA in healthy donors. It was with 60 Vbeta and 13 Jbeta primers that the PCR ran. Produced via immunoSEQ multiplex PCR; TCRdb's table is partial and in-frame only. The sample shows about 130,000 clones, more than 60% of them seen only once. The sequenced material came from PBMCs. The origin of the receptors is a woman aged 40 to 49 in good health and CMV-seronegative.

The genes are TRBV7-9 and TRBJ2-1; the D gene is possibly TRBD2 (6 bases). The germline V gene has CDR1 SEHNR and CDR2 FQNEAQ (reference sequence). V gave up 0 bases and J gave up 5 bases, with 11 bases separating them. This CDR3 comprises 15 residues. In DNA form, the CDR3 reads TGTGCCAGCAGCTTAGCGGCGGGGTCACACAATGAGCAGTTCTTC. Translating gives CASSLAAGSHNEQFF.

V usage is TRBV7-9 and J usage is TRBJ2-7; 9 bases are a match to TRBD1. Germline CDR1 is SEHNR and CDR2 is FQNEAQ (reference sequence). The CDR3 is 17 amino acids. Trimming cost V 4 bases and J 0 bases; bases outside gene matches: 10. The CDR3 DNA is TGTGCCAGCAGCTCTTTACGAACAGGGGGCCCCTCCTACGAGCAGTACTTC. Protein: CASSSLRTGGPSYEQYF.

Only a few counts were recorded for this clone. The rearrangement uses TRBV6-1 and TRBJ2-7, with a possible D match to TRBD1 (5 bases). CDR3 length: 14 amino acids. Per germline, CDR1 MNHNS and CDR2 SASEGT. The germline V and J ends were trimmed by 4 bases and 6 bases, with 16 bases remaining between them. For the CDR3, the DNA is TGTGCCAGCAGTGGCAGGGCGCCCTGGGCCGAGCAGTACTTC. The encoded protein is CASSGRAPWAEQYF.

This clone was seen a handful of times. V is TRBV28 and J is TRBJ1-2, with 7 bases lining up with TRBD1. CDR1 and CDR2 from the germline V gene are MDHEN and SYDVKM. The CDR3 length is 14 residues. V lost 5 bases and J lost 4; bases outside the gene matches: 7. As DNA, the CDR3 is TGTGCCAGCAGTCCAGGGGGATGGGGCTATGGCTACACCTTC. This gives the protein CASSPGGWGYGYTF.

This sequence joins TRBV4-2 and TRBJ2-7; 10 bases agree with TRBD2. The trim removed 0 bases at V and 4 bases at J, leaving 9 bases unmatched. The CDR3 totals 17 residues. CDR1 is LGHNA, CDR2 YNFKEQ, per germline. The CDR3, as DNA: TGTGCCAGCAGCCAAGATGCCCCTAGCGGGAGTAGTTACGAGCAGTACTTC. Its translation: CASSQDAPSGSSYEQYF.

CDR3: CASSPLSGNTIYF. The CDR3 region has the DNA TGTGCCAGCAGCCCCCTCTCTGGAAACACCATATATTTT. The chain is built from TRBV7-9 and TRBJ1-3; D unresolved. Germline V lookup: CDR1 SEHNR, CDR2 FQNEAQ (reference sequence). The CDR3 totals 13 residues. The V gene lost 5 bases and the J gene lost 0 bases, with 5 bases spanning the gap.

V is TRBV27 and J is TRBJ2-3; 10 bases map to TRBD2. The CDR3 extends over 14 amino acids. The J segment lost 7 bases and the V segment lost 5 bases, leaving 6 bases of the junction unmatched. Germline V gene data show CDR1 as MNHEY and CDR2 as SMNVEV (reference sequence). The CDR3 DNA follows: TGTGCCAGCAGTAGGGGACTAGCGAGGCATACGCAGTATTTT. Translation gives CASSRGLARHTQYF.

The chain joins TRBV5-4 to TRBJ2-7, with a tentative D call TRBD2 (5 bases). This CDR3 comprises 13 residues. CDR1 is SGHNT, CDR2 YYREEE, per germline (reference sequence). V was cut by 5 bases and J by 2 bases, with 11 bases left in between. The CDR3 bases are TGTGCCAGCAGTACGGACTGGACCTACGAGCAGTACTTC. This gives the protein CASSTDWTYEQYF.

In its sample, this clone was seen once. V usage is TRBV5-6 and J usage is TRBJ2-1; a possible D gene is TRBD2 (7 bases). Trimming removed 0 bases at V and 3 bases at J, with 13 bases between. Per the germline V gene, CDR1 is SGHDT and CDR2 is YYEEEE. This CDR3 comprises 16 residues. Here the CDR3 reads CASSLGGGGFYNEQFF. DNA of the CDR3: TGTGCCAGCAGCTTGGGAGGGGGGGGCTTCTACAATGAGCAGTTCTTC.

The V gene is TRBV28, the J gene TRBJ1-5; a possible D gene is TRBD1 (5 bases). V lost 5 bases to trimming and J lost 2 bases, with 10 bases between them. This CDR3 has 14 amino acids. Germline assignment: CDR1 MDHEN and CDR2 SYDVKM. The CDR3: CASSPGVGNQPQHF. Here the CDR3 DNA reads TGTGCCAGCAGTCCGGGGGTGGGCAATCAGCCCCAGCATTTT.

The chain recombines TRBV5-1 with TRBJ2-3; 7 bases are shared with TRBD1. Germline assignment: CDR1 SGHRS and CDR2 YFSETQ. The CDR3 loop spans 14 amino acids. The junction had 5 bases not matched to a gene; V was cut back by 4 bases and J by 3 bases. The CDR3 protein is CASSLRQGTDTQYF. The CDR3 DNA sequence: TGCGCCAGCAGCCTGAGACAGGGTACAGATACGCAGTATTTT.

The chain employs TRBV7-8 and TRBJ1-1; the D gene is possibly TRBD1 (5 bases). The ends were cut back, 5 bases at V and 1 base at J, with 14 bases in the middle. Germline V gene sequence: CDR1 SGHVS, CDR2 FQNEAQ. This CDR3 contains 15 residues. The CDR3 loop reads CASSGVGQANTEAFF. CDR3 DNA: TGTGCCAGCAGCGGGGTGGGGCAGGCGAACACTGAAGCTTTCTTT. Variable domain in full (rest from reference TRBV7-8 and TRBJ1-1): GAGVSQSPRYKVAKRGQDVALRCDPISGHVSLFWYQQALGQGPEFLTYFQNEAQLDKSGLPSDRFFAERPEGSVSTLKIQRTQQEDSAVYLCASSGVGQANTEAFFGQGTRLTVV.

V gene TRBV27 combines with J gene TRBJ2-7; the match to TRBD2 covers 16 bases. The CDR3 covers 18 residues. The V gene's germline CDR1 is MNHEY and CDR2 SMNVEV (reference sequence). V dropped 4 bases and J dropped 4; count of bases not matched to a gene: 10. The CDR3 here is CASSSAGTSGRAVYEQYF. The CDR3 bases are TGTGCCAGCAGTTCCGCCGGGACTAGCGGGAGGGCCGTATACGAGCAGTACTTC.

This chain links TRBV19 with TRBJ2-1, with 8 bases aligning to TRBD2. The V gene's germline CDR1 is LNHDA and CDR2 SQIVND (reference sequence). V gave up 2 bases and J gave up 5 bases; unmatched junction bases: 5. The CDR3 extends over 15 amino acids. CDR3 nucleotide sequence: TGTGCCAGTAGTATACGGGGGGGCTTTAACAATGAGCAGTTCTTC. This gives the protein CASSIRGGFNNEQFF.

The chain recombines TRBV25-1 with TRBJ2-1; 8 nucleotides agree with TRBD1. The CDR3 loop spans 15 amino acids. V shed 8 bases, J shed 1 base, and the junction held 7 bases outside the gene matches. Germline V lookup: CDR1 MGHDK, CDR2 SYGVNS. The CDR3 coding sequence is TGTGCCAGCTCCGGACAGGGTTCATCCTACAATGAGCAGTTCTTC. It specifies CASSGQGSSYNEQFF.

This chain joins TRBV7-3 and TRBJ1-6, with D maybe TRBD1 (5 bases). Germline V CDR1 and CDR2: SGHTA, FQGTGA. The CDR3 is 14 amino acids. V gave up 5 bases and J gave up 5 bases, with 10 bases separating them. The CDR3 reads CASSPGHHNSPLHF. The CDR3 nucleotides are TGTGCCAGCAGCCCTGGACACCATAATTCACCCCTCCACTTT.

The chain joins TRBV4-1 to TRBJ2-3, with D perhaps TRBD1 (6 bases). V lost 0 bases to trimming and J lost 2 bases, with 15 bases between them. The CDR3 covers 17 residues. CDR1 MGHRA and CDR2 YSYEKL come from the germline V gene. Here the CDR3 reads CASSQDQVGAITDTQYF. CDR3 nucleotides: TGCGCCAGCAGCCAAGATCAAGTGGGGGCCATCACAGATACGCAGTATTTT.

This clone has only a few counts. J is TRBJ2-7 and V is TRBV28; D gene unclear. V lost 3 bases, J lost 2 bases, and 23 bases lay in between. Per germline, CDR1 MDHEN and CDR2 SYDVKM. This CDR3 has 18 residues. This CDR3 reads CASSFSRDRPTKTYEQYF. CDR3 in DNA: TGTGCCAGCAGTTTTTCGCGAGATCGACCTACTAAAACCTACGAGCAGTACTTC.

CDR3 bases: TGTGCCAGTACCCGACAGGGGATCTCCTACGAGCAGTACTTC. Translation: CASTRQGISYEQYF. The chain joins TRBV2 to TRBJ2-7, with TRBD1 matching 8 bases. Germline trimming cut 9 bases from V and 0 bases from J; bases unmatched to any gene: 7. In germline, CDR1 is SNHLY, CDR2 FYNNEI. The CDR3 is 14 amino acids.

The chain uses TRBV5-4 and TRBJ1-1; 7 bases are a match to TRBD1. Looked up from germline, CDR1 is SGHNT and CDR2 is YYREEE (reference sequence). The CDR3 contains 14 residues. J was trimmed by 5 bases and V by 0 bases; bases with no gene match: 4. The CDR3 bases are TGTGCCAGCAGCTTGGGAGACAGGGCAACTGAAGCTTTCTTT. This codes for CASSLGDRATEAFF.

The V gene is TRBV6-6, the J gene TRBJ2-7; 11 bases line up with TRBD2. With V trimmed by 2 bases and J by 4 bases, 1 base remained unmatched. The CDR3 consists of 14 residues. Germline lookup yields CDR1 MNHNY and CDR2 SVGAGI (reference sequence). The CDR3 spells CASSYGTSGYEQYF. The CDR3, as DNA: TGTGCCAGCAGTTACGGGACTAGCGGTTACGAGCAGTACTTC.